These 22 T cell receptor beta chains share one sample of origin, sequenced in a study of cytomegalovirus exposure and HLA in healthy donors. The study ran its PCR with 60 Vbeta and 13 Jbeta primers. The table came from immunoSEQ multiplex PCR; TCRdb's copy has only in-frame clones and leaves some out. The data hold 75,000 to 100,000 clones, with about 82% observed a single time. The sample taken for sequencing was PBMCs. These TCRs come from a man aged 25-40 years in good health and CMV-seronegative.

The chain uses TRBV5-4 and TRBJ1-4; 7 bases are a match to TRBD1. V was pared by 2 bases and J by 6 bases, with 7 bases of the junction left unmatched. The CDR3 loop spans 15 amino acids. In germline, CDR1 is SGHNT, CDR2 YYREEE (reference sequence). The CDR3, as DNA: TGTGCCAGCAGCTTCGACAGGGAACCCGATGAAAAACTGTTTTTT. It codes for CASSFDREPDEKLFF.

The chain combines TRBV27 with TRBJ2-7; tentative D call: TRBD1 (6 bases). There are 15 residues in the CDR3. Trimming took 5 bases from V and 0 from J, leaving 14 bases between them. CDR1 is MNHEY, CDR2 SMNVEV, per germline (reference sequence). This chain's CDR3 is CASSPLTGSSYEQYF. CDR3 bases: TGTGCCAGCAGTCCCCTAACAGGGAGCTCCTACGAGCAGTACTTC.

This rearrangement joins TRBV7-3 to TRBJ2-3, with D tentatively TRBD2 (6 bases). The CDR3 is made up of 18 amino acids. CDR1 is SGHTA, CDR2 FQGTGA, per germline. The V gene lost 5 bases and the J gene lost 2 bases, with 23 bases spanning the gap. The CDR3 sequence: CASSPSQWGDAFTDTQYF. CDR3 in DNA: TGTGCCAGCAGCCCATCCCAGTGGGGGGACGCTTTCACAGATACGCAGTATTTT. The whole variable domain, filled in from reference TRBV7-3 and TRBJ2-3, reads GAGVSQTPSNKVTEKGKYVELRCDPISGHTALYWYRQSLGQGPEFLIYFQGTGAADDSGLPNDRFFAVRPEGSVSTLKIQRTERGDSAVYLCASSPSQWGDAFTDTQYFGPGTRLTVL.

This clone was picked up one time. Here the CDR3 reads CASRAGRLNTGELFF. The CDR3 bases are TGTGCCAGCAGGGCGGGCAGATTGAACACCGGGGAGCTGTTTTTT. The chain recombines TRBV6-1 with TRBJ2-2; a possible D gene is TRBD2 (5 bases). The CDR3 has 15 amino acids. The germline CDR1 and CDR2 sequences are MNHNS and SASEGT. Trimming cost V 6 bases and J 1 base, with 12 bases left between them.

The CDR3 is CASSLSPQGGGPHEQYF. In nucleotides, the CDR3 is TGTGCCAGCAGCCTCAGCCCCCAAGGGGGAGGGCCCCACGAGCAGTACTTC. The chain is built from TRBV7-6 and TRBJ2-7, with a tentative D call TRBD2 (7 bases). The germline V gene encodes CDR1 SGHVS and CDR2 FNYEAQ. The V end lost 5 bases, the J end lost 5 bases, and 25 bases lay between the germline ends. The CDR3 is made up of 17 amino acids.

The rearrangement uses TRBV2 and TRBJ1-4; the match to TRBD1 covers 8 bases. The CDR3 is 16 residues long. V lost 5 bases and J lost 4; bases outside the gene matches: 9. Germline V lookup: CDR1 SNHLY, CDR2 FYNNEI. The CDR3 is CASSRQGAVVNEKLFF. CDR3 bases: TGTGCCAGCAGTCGGCAGGGGGCGGTGGTTAATGAAAAACTGTTTTTT.

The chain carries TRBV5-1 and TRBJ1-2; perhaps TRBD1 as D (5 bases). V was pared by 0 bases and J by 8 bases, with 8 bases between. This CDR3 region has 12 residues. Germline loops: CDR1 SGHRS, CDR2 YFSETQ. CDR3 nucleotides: TGCGCCAGCAGCTTGGAAGGGGTCGGCTACACCTTC. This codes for CASSLEGVGYTF. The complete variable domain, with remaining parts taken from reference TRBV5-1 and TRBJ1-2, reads KAGVTQTPRYLIKTRGQQVTLSCSPISGHRSVSWYQQTPGQGLQFLFEYFSETQRNKGNFPGRFSGRQFSNSRSEMNVSTLELGDSALYLCASSLEGVGYTFGSGTRLTVV.

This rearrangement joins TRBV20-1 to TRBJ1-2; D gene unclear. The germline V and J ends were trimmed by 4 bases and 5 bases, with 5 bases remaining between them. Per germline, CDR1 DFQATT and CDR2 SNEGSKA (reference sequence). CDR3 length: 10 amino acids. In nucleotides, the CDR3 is TGCAGTGCTACCCGTTATGGCTACACCTTC. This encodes CSATRYGYTF.

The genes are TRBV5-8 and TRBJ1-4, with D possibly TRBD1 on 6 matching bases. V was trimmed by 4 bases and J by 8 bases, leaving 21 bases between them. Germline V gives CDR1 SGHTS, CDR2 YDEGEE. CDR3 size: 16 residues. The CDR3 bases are TGTGCCAGCAGCCCCGAGGGTGGGGGCCGCGTCGAAAAACTGTTTTTT. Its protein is CASSPEGGGRVEKLFF.

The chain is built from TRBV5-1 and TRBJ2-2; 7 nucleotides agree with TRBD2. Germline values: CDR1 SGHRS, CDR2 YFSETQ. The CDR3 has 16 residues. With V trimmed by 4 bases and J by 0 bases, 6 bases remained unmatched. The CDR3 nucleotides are TGCGCCAGCAGCGGGAGGGACTCTTCGAACACCGGGGAGCTGTTTTTT. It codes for CASSGRDSSNTGELFF. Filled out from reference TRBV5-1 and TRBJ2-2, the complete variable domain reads KAGVTQTPRYLIKTRGQQVTLSCSPISGHRSVSWYQQTPGQGLQFLFEYFSETQRNKGNFPGRFSGRQFSNSRSEMNVSTLELGDSALYLCASSGRDSSNTGELFFGEGSRLTVL.

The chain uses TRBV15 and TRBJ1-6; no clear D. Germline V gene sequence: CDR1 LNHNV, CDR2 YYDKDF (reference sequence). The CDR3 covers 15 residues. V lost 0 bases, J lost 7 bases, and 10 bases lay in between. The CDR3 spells CATSRERLTNSPLHF. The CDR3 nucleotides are TGTGCCACCAGCAGAGAGAGACTGACCAATTCACCCCTCCACTTT.

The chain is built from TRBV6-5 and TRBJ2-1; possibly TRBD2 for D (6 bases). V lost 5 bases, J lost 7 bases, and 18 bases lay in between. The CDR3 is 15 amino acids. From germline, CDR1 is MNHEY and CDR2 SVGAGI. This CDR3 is CASSRPTGTSNEQFF. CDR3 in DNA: TGTGCCAGCAGTCGTCCCACCGGGACTTCAAATGAGCAGTTCTTC.

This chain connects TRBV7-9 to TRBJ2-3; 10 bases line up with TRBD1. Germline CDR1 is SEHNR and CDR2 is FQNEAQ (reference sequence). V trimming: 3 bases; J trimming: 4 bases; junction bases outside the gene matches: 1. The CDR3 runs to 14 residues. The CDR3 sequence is CASSLDRGSDTQYF. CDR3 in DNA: TGTGCCAGCAGCTTGGACAGGGGGTCAGATACGCAGTATTTT.

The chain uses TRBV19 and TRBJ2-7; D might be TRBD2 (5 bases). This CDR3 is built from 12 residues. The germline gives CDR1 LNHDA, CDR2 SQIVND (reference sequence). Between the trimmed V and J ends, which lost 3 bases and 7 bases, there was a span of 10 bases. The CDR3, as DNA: TGTGCCAGTAGTATCCGGGGAGTGGAGCAGTACTTC. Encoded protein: CASSIRGVEQYF.

Written as DNA, the CDR3 is TGCAGCGTTACCCATGGGAGGAACCTTAACTATGGCTACACCTTC. Amino acid sequence: CSVTHGRNLNYGYTF. This chain joins TRBV29-1 and TRBJ1-2; no definite D call. With 5 bases removed from V and 1 base from J, the gap between germline ends came to 17 bases. The CDR3 extends over 15 amino acids. CDR1 and CDR2 from the germline V gene are SQVTM and ANQGSEA.

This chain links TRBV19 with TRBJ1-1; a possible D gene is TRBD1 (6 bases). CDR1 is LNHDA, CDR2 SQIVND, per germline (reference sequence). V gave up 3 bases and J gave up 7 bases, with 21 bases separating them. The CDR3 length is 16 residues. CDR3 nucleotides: TGTGCCAGTAGTATTAAGGGGGTGATGAGTGGAGGTGAAGCTTTCTTT. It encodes CASSIKGVMSGGEAFF.

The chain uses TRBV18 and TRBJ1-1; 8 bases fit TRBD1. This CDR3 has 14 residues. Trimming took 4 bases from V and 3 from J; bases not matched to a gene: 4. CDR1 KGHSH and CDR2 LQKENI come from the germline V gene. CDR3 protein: CASSRTGRDTEAFF. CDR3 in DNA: TGTGCCAGCTCACGGACAGGGAGGGACACTGAAGCTTTCTTT.

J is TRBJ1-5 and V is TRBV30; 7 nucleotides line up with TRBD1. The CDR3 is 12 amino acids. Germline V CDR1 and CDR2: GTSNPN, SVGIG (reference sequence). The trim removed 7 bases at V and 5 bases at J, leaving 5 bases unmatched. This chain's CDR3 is CALDRVDQPQHF. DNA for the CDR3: TGTGCCTTAGACAGGGTGGATCAGCCCCAGCATTTT.

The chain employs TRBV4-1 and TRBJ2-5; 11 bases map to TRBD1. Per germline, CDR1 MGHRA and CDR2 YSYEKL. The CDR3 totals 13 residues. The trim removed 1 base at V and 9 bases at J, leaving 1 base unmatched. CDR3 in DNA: TGCGCCAGCAGCCAAGTGGGACAGGGGGCCCAGTACTTC. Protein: CASSQVGQGAQYF.

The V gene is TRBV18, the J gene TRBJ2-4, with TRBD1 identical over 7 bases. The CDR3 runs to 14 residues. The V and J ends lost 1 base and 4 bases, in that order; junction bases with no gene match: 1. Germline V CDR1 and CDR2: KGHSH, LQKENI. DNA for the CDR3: TGTGCCAGCTCACCACGGGACAGTAAAAACATTCAGTACTTC. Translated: CASSPRDSKNIQYF. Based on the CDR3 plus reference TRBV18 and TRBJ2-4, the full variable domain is NAGVMQNPRHLVRRRGQEARLRCSPMKGHSHVYWYRQLPEEGLKFMVYLQKENIIDESGMPKERFSAEFPKEGPSILRIQQVVRGDSAAYFCASSPRDSKNIQYFGAGTRLSVL.

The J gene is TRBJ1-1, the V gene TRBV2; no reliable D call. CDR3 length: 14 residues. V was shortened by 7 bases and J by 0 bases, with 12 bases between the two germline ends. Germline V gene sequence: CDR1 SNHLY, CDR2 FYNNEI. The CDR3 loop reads CASIPTELNTEAFF. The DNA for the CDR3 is TGTGCCAGCATCCCAACGGAGTTGAACACTGAAGCTTTCTTT.

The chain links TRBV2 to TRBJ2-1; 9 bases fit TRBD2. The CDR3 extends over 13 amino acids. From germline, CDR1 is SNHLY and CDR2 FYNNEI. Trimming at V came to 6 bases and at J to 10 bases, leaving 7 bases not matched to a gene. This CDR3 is CASSYLAGFEQFF. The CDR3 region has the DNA TGTGCCAGCAGCTATCTAGCGGGGTTCGAGCAGTTCTTC.